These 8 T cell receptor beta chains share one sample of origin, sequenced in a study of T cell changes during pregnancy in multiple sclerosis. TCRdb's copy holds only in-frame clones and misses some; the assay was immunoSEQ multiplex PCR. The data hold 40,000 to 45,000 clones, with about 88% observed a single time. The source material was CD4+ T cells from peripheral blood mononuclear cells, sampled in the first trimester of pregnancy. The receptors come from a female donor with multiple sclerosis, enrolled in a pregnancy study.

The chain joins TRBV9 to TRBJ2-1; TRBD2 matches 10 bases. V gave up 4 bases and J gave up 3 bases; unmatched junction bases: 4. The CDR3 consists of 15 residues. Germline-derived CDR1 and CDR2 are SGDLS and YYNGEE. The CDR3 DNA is TGTGCCAGCAGCCTTGGACTAGCGGACTACAATGAGCAGTTCTTC. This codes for CASSLGLADYNEQFF.

The CDR3 is CASSLAGLGYEQYF. The CDR3 region has the DNA TGTGCCAGCAGTTTAGCAGGGCTGGGGTACGAGCAGTACTTC. V usage is TRBV27 and J usage is TRBJ2-7; D is possibly TRBD1 (5 bases). Per the germline V gene, CDR1 is MNHEY and CDR2 is SMNVEV (reference sequence). Deletions cut 2 bases from V and 4 bases from J, with 12 bases between. The CDR3 runs 14 residues.

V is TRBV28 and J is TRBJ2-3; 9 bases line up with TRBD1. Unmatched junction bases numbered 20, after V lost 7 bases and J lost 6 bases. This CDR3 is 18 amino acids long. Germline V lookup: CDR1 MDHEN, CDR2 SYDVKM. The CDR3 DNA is TGTGCCAGCATACCGGGACAGGGTATGAGCGGGTCCCGGGATACGCAGTATTTT. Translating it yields CASIPGQGMSGSRDTQYF.

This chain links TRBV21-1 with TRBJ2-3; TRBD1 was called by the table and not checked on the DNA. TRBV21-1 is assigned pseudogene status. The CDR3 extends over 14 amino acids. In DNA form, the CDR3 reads TGTGCCAGCAGCACCCCTGGCCCCACAGATACGCAGTATTTT. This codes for CASSTPGPTDTQYF.

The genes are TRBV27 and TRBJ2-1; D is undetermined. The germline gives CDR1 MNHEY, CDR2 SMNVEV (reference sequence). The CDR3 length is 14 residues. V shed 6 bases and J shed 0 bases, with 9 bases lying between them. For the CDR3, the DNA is TGTGCCAGCAGGGCCCTTAACTCCTACAATGAGCAGTTCTTC. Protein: CASRALNSYNEQFF.

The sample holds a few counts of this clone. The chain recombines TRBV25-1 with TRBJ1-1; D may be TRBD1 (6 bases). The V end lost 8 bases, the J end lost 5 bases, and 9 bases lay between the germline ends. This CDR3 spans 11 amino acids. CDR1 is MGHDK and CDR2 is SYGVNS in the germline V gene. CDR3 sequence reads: CASDDRTEAFF. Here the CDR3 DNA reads TGTGCCAGCGATGACAGGACTGAAGCTTTCTTT. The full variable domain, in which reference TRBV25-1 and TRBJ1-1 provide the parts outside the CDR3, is EADIYQTPRYLVIGTGKKITLECSQTMGHDKMYWYQQDPGMELHLIHYSYGVNSTEKGDLSSESTVSRIRTEHFPLTLESARPSHTSQYLCASDDRTEAFFGQGTRLTVV.

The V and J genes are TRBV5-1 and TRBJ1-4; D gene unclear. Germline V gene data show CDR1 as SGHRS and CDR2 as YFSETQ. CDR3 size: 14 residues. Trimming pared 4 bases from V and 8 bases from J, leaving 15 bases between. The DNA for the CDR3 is TGCGCCAGCAGCCCTCGGGAGAAGGGAGAAAAACTGTTTTTT. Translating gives CASSPREKGEKLFF.

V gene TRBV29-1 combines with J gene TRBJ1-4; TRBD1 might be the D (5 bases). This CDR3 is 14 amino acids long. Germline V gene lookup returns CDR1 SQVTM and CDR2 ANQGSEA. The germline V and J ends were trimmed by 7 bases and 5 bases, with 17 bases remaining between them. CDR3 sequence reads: CSGAASGLNEKLFF. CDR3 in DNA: TGCAGCGGGGCCGCGTCAGGGCTCAATGAAAAACTGTTTTTT.